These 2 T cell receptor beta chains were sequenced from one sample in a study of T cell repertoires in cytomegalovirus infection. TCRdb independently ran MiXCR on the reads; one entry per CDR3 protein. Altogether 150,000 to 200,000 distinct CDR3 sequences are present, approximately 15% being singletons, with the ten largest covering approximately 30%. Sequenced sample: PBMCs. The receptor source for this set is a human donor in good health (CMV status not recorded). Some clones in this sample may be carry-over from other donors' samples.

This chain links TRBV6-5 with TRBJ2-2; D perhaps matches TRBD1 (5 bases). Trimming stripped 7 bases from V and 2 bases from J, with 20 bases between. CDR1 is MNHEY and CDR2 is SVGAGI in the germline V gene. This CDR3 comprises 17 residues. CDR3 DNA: TGTGCCAGCACCCAAGGGAACAGGATGGATAACACCGGGGAGCTGTTTTTT. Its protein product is CASTQGNRMDNTGELFF.

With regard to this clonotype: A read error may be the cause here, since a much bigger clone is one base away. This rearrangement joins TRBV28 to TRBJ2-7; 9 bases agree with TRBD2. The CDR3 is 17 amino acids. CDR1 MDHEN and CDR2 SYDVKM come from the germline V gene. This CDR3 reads CASSSLGGGRARNERYF. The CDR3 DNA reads TGTGCCAGCAGTTCGCTGGGGGGCGGGAGGGCCCGGAACGAGCGGTACTTC.